This is a list of T cell receptor beta chains from one sample in a study of T cell responses to AZD1222 COVID-19 vaccine. Sequencing was performed with immunoSEQ multiplex PCR; in TCRdb, only in-frame clones are kept and a portion is missing. The sample yields approximately 65,000 clones, roughly 90% seen once. The material sequenced was peripheral blood, taken on day 0 of AZD1222 vaccination. These receptors all stem from an adult in good health. The conserved cysteine and the conserved F or W are not part of the CDR3 here. The D gene is left open where the match is weak.

v_gene	j_gene	d_gene	CDR3aa
TRBV19	TRBJ2-1	TRBD1	ASSGGQGNEQF
TRBV25-1	TRBJ1-1	TRBD1	ASSERGPGTEAF
TRBV5-1	TRBJ1-2	TRBD1	ASSLGAGGIGYT
TRBV7-2	TRBJ1-5	TRBD1	ASSLTGGNQPQH
TRBV27	TRBJ2-3	.	ASSPSVGRGVTDTQY
TRBV6-4	TRBJ2-3	TRBD2	ASSDEAGSSTDTQY
TRBV7-9	TRBJ2-2	TRBD2	ASKRTSGSRTGELF
TRBV7-9	TRBJ2-7	.	ASSPPAGSYEQY
TRBV2	TRBJ1-2	TRBD1	ASSGQGGYGYT
TRBV27	TRBJ1-5	TRBD1	ASSEQGGRRPQH
TRBV30	TRBJ2-1	TRBD2	ACAGLAQGEQF
TRBV21-1	TRBJ2-1	.	ASSKIAGHGDEQF
TRBV24-1	TRBJ2-1	.	ATSDSYNEQF
TRBV4-3	TRBJ1-2	.	ASSQAEATSFYGYT
TRBV10-3	TRBJ1-1	.	AISEGDEAF
TRBV6-5	TRBJ1-6	.	ASRSDRIYNSPLH
TRBV12-3/TRBV12-4	TRBJ1-1	.	ASSLGWGSEAF
TRBV11-2	TRBJ1-1	.	ASSHGRLNTEAF
TRBV6-4	TRBJ2-2	.	ASSRSNANTGELF
TRBV4-3	TRBJ1-1	.	ASSQDKGRRTF
TRBV2	TRBJ2-7	.	ALGPGGGEQY
TRBV1	TRBJ2-2	.	TSSQDGSQGRRSGELF
TRBV5-1	TRBJ2-1	TRBD2	ASSGSGTSYNEQF
TRBV7-6	TRBJ2-1	.	ASSPLRVDEQF
TRBV12-3/TRBV12-4	TRBJ1-1	.	ASTTWGTEAF
TRBV18	TRBJ1-1	.	ASSPTASAMNTEAF
TRBV7-6	TRBJ2-4	.	ASSLEASGFQNIQY
TRBV9	TRBJ1-5	.	ASSSDGVAPQH
TRBV2	TRBJ2-7	TRBD2	ASSEAGGTMYEQY
TRBV7-2	TRBJ2-7	TRBD2	ASSQGRLGVRGEQY